This T cell receptor (beta chain) was sequenced in a study of blood T cell repertoires in COVID-19. Study context: From T cells, B-cell-depleted T cells, or PBMCs came the material, which was cDNA or gDNA.

The V end was cut by 8 bases, the J end by 0 bases, with 8 bases between. The V gene's germline CDR1 is MDHEN and CDR2 SYDVKM. This CDR3 contains 13 residues. Points on this clone: At the DNA level, this CDR3 is encoded by other sequences in the same sample as well.

The authors' processing: Estimated nucleated cell counts came from reference gene primer amplification. The method was immunoSEQ multiplex PCR; TCRdb's version includes in-frame clones alone and lacks a portion of them. V, J and clone size are those of that table, while D and trimming were read from the DNA. Of about 140,000 clones detected, roughly 84% appear once; the ten largest clones hold around 4%. The clonotype originates from a woman between 55 and 75 years old with acute or convalescent COVID-19. The chain has TRBV28 and TRBJ1-5; D is uncertain. What was sequenced was peripheral blood. In DNA, the CDR3 is TGTGCCAGCGGAGGAGATAGCAATCAGCCCCAGCATTTT. Its protein product is CASGGDSNQPQHF. The full variable domain, its missing parts supplied by reference TRBV28 and TRBJ1-5, is DVKVTQSSRYLVKRTGEKVFLECVQDMDHENMFWYRQDPGLGLRLIYFSYDVKMKEKGDIPEGYSVSREKKERFSLILESASTNQTSMYLCASGGDSNQPQHFGDGTRLSIL.